This TCR beta chain was sequenced during a study of response to subunit inactivated influenza vaccine. The study's findings and limits: There was a suggestion from the authors that each seasonal influenza vaccination recruits few new T cells.

There are a few counts of this clonotype. Its antigen is undetermined. Trimming removed 7 bases from V and 7 bases from J, with 16 bases in between. Germline lookup yields CDR1 SQVTM and CDR2 ANQGSEA. The CDR3 sequence is 12 residues long. TCRdb itself ran the RT-PCR reads through MiXCR, one entry per CDR3 protein. The repertoire holds more than 450,000 distinct CDR3 sequences, with less than 10% as singletons. Sample: PBMCs from blood, taken about 23 months after vaccination. The clonotype originates from a man aged 50 to 75 who received an inactivated influenza vaccine. J is TRBJ2-5 and V is TRBV29-1; D is perhaps TRBD1 (6 bases). The CDR3 DNA reads TGCAGCGGAACAGGGTTCGCAGGGACCCAGTACTTC. Translating gives CSGTGFAGTQYF.